A selection of T cell receptor beta chains follows, all from one sample in a study of brain T cells in children with intractable seizures. Produced via immunoSEQ multiplex PCR; TCRdb's table is partial and in-frame only. Here the sample spans under 400,000 clones, over 90% being singletons. This specimen consisted of peripheral blood, obtained less than 6 months after surgery. Source of these receptors: a boy younger than two with tuberous sclerosis and intractable seizures. The CDR3 runs from the conserved cysteine through the conserved F or W. D genes are given only for firm matches. Not all rows give a size; the values are once, few, many and, for expanded clones, a class.

j_call: TRBJ2-7
cdr3_length: 15
clone_size: NA
d_call: TRBD1
v_call: TRBV7-9
cdr3_nt: TGTGCCAGCAGCCTCGGGACAGGGGGATTCTACGAGCAGTACTTC
cdr3_aa: CASSLGTGGFYEQYF

j_call: TRBJ2-1
cdr3_length: 17
clone_size: NA
d_call: TRBD1
v_call: TRBV24-1
cdr3_nt: TGTGCCACCAGTGACCCCAGACAGGGGCGCTTCTACAATGAGCAGTTCTTC
cdr3_aa: CATSDPRQGRFYNEQFF

j_call: TRBJ1-3
cdr3_length: 15
clone_size: once
d_call: TRBD1
v_call: TRBV29-1
cdr3_nt: TGCAGCGTTGTAGGACAGGGTGGCAAGGGAAACACCATATATTTT
cdr3_aa: CSVVGQGGKGNTIYF

j_call: TRBJ1-3
cdr3_length: 15
clone_size: NA
d_call: TRBD1
v_call: TRBV9
cdr3_nt: TGTGCCAGCAGCGGACAGGGAGGAACTGGAAACACCATATATTTT
cdr3_aa: CASSGQGGTGNTIYF

j_call: TRBJ2-3
cdr3_length: 17
clone_size: NA
d_call: TRBD2
v_call: TRBV6-1
cdr3_nt: TGTGCCAGCAGTGAACGAAGGCGGGAGGGCCGTACAGATACGCAGTATTTT
cdr3_aa: CASSERRREGRTDTQYF

j_call: TRBJ2-1
cdr3_length: 15
clone_size: NA
d_call: TRBD2
v_call: TRBV9
cdr3_nt: TGTGCCAGCAGCGTAGATAGCGGGAGTTACAATGAGCAGTTCTTC
cdr3_aa: CASSVDSGSYNEQFF

j_call: TRBJ1-3
cdr3_length: 12
clone_size: NA
d_call: NA
v_call: TRBV30
cdr3_nt: TGTGCCTGGAGTCCCGCCCTTCCCACCATATATTTT
cdr3_aa: CAWSPALPTIYF

j_call: TRBJ2-3
cdr3_length: 16
clone_size: NA
d_call: TRBD1
v_call: TRBV24-1
cdr3_nt: TGTGCCACCAGTGATTCCGGGACAGGGAAGGCAGATACGCAGTATTTT
cdr3_aa: CATSDSGTGKADTQYF

j_call: TRBJ1-1
cdr3_length: 13
clone_size: NA
d_call: TRBD1
v_call: TRBV5-1
cdr3_nt: TGCGCCAGCAGCACCACAGGGGTCACTGAAGCTTTCTTT
cdr3_aa: CASSTTGVTEAFF

j_call: TRBJ1-6
cdr3_length: 15
clone_size: NA
d_call: NA
v_call: TRBV30
cdr3_nt: TGTGCCTGGAGTATTCCCGGGACATCGGTTTCACCCCTCCACTTT
cdr3_aa: CAWSIPGTSVSPLHF

j_call: TRBJ1-1
cdr3_length: 11
clone_size: NA
d_call: NA
v_call: TRBV6-5
cdr3_nt: TGTGCCAGCAGGACCAGGTTTGAAGCTTTCTTT
cdr3_aa: CASRTRFEAFF

j_call: TRBJ1-2
cdr3_length: 19
clone_size: NA
d_call: NA
v_call: TRBV21-1
cdr3_nt: TGTGCCAGCAGCAAAAAGCGGGACAGGGAGGCCCGTTCTAACTATGGCTACACCTTC
cdr3_aa: CASSKKRDREARSNYGYTF

j_call: TRBJ2-2
cdr3_length: 13
clone_size: NA
d_call: NA
v_call: TRBV6-5
cdr3_nt: TGTGCCAGCAGTTACCGGGGAACCGGGGAGCTGTTTTTT
cdr3_aa: CASSYRGTGELFF

j_call: TRBJ1-6
cdr3_length: 16
clone_size: NA
d_call: TRBD1
v_call: TRBV19
cdr3_nt: TGTGCCAGTAGTATCGGGGGACAGATTTATAATTCACCCCTCCACTTT
cdr3_aa: CASSIGGQIYNSPLHF

j_call: TRBJ2-7
cdr3_length: 13
clone_size: NA
d_call: NA
v_call: TRBV12-3/TRBV12-4
cdr3_nt: TGTGCCAGCAGTTTCGGGGAGAGCTACGAGCAGTACTTC
cdr3_aa: CASSFGESYEQYF

j_call: TRBJ2-7
cdr3_length: 14
clone_size: NA
d_call: TRBD2
v_call: TRBV6-5
cdr3_nt: TGTGCCAGCAGGCTCCTAGCGGGGACCTACGAGCAGTACTTC
cdr3_aa: CASRLLAGTYEQYF

j_call: TRBJ2-5
cdr3_length: 16
clone_size: NA
d_call: TRBD2
v_call: TRBV7-2
cdr3_nt: TGTGCCAGCAGCTTAGCGCTCGGACTAGCGGTAGGGACCCAGTACTTC
cdr3_aa: CASSLALGLAVGTQYF

j_call: TRBJ1-2
cdr3_length: 13
clone_size: NA
d_call: NA
v_call: TRBV5-6
cdr3_nt: TGTGCCAGCAGCGTACAGAGGAACTATGGCTACACCTTC
cdr3_aa: CASSVQRNYGYTF

j_call: TRBJ2-1
cdr3_length: 16
clone_size: NA
d_call: TRBD2
v_call: TRBV4-1
cdr3_nt: TGCGCCAGCAGCCAAGAAGGGCTAGCGGGCGACAATGAGCAGTTCTTC
cdr3_aa: CASSQEGLAGDNEQFF

j_call: TRBJ2-1
cdr3_length: 17
clone_size: NA
d_call: TRBD2
v_call: TRBV19
cdr3_nt: TGTGCCAGTAGTATAGAGGCGGGGGGCGAGTTCTACAATGAGCAGTTCTTC
cdr3_aa: CASSIEAGGEFYNEQFF

j_call: TRBJ1-6
cdr3_length: 18
clone_size: NA
d_call: TRBD1
v_call: TRBV4-2
cdr3_nt: TGTGCCAGCAGCCAAGTATCGGGACAGACGACAGATTTTTCACCCCTCCACTTT
cdr3_aa: CASSQVSGQTTDFSPLHF

j_call: TRBJ1-5
cdr3_length: 18
clone_size: NA
d_call: NA
v_call: TRBV5-3
cdr3_nt: TGTGCCAGAAGCTTCGAATCACTCAGGAATACGGGCAATCAGCCCCAGCATTTT
cdr3_aa: CARSFESLRNTGNQPQHF

j_call: TRBJ1-1
cdr3_length: 12
clone_size: NA
d_call: NA
v_call: TRBV28
cdr3_nt: TGTGCCAGCAGTTTTGAGAACACTGAAGCTTTCTTT
cdr3_aa: CASSFENTEAFF

j_call: TRBJ2-5
cdr3_length: 14
clone_size: NA
d_call: NA
v_call: TRBV11-3
cdr3_nt: TGTGCCAGCAGCTTAGCCGCGTACCAAGAGACCCAGTACTTC
cdr3_aa: CASSLAAYQETQYF

j_call: TRBJ2-2
cdr3_length: 16
clone_size: NA
d_call: NA
v_call: TRBV11-3
cdr3_nt: TGTGCCAGCCAAGGGGTAACAGAGAAGAGTACCGGGGAGCTGTTTTTT
cdr3_aa: CASQGVTEKSTGELFF

j_call: TRBJ1-1
cdr3_length: 14
clone_size: NA
d_call: NA
v_call: TRBV6-5
cdr3_nt: TGTGCCAGCAGTATGGCCTCTATGAACACTGAAGCTTTCTTT
cdr3_aa: CASSMASMNTEAFF

j_call: TRBJ2-1
cdr3_length: 11
clone_size: NA
d_call: NA
v_call: TRBV20-1
cdr3_nt: TGCAGTGCTAGTTGGTCGGCAGAGCAGTTCTTC
cdr3_aa: CSASWSAEQFF

j_call: TRBJ1-2
cdr3_length: 14
clone_size: NA
d_call: NA
v_call: TRBV11-2
cdr3_nt: TGTGCCAGCAGCTTAGACAGGGTAGACTATGGCTACACCTTC
cdr3_aa: CASSLDRVDYGYTF

j_call: TRBJ2-5
cdr3_length: 15
clone_size: NA
d_call: TRBD2
v_call: TRBV25-1
cdr3_nt: TGTGCCAGCAGTAATACGGGATGGGAGGGGGAGACCCAGTACTTC
cdr3_aa: CASSNTGWEGETQYF